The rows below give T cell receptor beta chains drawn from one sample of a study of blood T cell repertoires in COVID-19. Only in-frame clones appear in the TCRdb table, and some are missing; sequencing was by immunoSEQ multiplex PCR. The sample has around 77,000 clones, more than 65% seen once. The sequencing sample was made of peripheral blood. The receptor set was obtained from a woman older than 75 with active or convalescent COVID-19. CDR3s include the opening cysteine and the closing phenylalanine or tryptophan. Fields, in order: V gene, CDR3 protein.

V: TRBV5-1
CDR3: CASSLEGPQDVLTF

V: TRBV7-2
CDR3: CASSLGGGTGGAF

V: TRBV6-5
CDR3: CASRLSQGAVEKLFF

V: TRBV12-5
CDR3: CASGRTGNQPQHF

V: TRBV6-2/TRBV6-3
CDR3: CASSKDSAGSQYSNQPQHF

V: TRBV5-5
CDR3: CASSPMDRTPYEQYF

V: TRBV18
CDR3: CASSPGGGVTGYTF

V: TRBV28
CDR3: CASTAGNEKLFF

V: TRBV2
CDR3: CASSPRQGLPSAYGYTF

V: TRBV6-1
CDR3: CASSELQGRQETQYF

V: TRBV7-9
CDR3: CASSPAGGGSYGYTF

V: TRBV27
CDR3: CASSPQDRGSSYEQYF

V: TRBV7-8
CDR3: CASSLEGRGTYSGANVLTF

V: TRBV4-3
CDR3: CASSQDPVAGELFF

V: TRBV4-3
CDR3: CASSQDFQVGEQYF

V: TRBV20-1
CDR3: CSASGEGGWFDTEAFF

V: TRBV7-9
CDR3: CASSFSGNEQFF

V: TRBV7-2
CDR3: CASSEGGGPNQPQHF